A selection of T cell receptor beta chains follows, all from one sample in a study of blood T cell repertoires in COVID-19. Assay: immunoSEQ multiplex PCR; the TCRdb copy retains only in-frame clones and omits some. Of 150,000 to 200,000 clones listed, approximately 80% are singletons. The sample comprised peripheral blood. These receptors were collected from a woman in her 70s with COVID-19, enrolled during active disease. Both conserved end residues are part of each CDR3. The order of the fields is V gene, CDR3 protein.

V: TRBV28
CDR3: CASSAGTGVAPDHYGYTF

V: TRBV18
CDR3: CASSPAGNNQPQHF

V: TRBV7-2
CDR3: CASNTRGGLRAFF

V: TRBV3-1/TRBV3-2
CDR3: CASSLSSGGYQETQYF

V: TRBV27
CDR3: CASSFDSYNSPLHF

V: TRBV7-2
CDR3: CASSSGLAGVYNEQFF

V: TRBV7-6
CDR3: CASGTGNHEQYF

V: TRBV12-3/TRBV12-4
CDR3: CASSLAAGGGYTF

V: TRBV6-5
CDR3: CASSYSWRAGEQYF

V: TRBV7-2
CDR3: CASSFGGGRGANVLTF

V: TRBV9
CDR3: CASSPRSLSNEKLFF

V: TRBV6-5
CDR3: CASRTGTALFIGYTF

V: TRBV7-8
CDR3: CASSSPAGTQYF

V: TRBV10-3
CDR3: CAISRDSINSPLHF

V: TRBV6-5
CDR3: CASSYRDRGTGELFF

V: TRBV27
CDR3: CASGGGQGTEAFF

V: TRBV18
CDR3: CASSHGEHTEAFF

V: TRBV30
CDR3: CAGQSLSTNEKLFF

V: TRBV7-8
CDR3: CASSLDGQHNQPQHF

V: TRBV4-1
CDR3: CASSQGSGGAPDTQYF

V: TRBV2
CDR3: CASSLRQGESTGELFF

V: TRBV3-1/TRBV3-2
CDR3: CASSQGQDYGYTF

V: TRBV27
CDR3: CASRYNEKLFF

V: TRBV10-3
CDR3: CAISEPGNNYGYTF

V: TRBV2
CDR3: CASSEIESGVRQPQHF

V: TRBV11-2
CDR3: CASSLRGTGLAYNSPLHF

V: TRBV7-2
CDR3: CASSHQTELGANVLTF

V: TRBV24-1
CDR3: CATSDGQAGNSPLHF

V: TRBV5-1
CDR3: CASSERGSYYNEQFF

V: TRBV6-5
CDR3: CASSYSSKRGHEQYF

V: TRBV18
CDR3: CASSPPKGGYNEQFF

V: TRBV4-2
CDR3: CASSAPGTGANQPQHF

V: TRBV7-2
CDR3: CASSFTAGSYEQYF

V: TRBV3-1/TRBV3-2
CDR3: CASSQARGSEHNEQFF

V: TRBV6-5
CDR3: CASRRDSQSPQHF

V: TRBV7-8
CDR3: CASSLVSGGTTDTQYF

V: TRBV12-3/TRBV12-4
CDR3: CASSLEENEAFF

V: TRBV3-1/TRBV3-2
CDR3: CASSPRGSASTDTQYF

V: TRBV28
CDR3: CGVLQGNQPQHF

V: TRBV30
CDR3: CAMSGGLNTEAFF

V: TRBV5-4
CDR3: CASSLDRDLTLHF

V: TRBV7-8
CDR3: CASIRLGTGGGGYTF

V: TRBV10-3
CDR3: CAISESRGNYGYTF

V: TRBV27
CDR3: CASRQGSGNTIYF

V: TRBV6-5
CDR3: CASGREMGQPQHF

V: TRBV4-2
CDR3: CASSQSRGQPFNQPQHF

V: TRBV4-1
CDR3: CASSQREGSLAEAFF

V: TRBV6-6
CDR3: CASSPGSPYEQYF